A single sample gave rise to the 24 T cell receptor beta chains below, sequenced in a study of naive and memory T cell subsets. This sample's treatment: skin biopsy from PPD injection site in Mantoux-positive individual. TCR cDNA received a 3' ligated oligonucleotide that carried a UMI. The SP2 primer and nested alpha and beta constant region primers amplified ligated cDNA in four rounds. A single record per CDR3 protein comes from TCRdb applying MiXCR to the UMI-ligation and nested PCR reads. The sample contains under 35,000 distinct CDR3 sequences, 5.5% to 7.5% of which appear only once. The sequenced sample was skin, obtained from a tuberculin skin test site. Source of these receptors: an adult in good health.

This clonotype was observed a handful of times. The gene calls are TRBV9 and TRBJ1-5; D is undetermined. Looked up from germline, CDR1 is SGDLS and CDR2 is YYNGEE. V was cut by 3 bases and J by 0 bases, with 10 bases left in between. The length of the CDR3 is 15 residues. In DNA form, the CDR3 reads TGTGCCAGCAGCGATAGCTTGCATAGCAATCAGCCCCAGCATTTT. Translated, it gives CASSDSLHSNQPQHF.

Within the sample, this clonotype is medium-sized (0.01 to 0.1%). The CDR3 sequence: CASRDPSGRGTDTQYF. CDR3 in DNA: TGTGCCAGCAGGGACCCTAGTGGGCGGGGTACAGATACGCAGTATTTT. The genes are TRBV6-6 and TRBJ2-3, with D possibly TRBD2 on 6 matching bases. V lost 6 bases and J 3 bases, leaving 19 bases between the germline ends. The CDR3 contains 16 residues. Per germline, CDR1 MNHNY and CDR2 SVGAGI (reference sequence).

A word on this clonotype: This may be a read error: a much more frequent sequence differs by one nucleotide. This rearrangement joins TRBV7-3 to TRBJ2-1, with 7 bases matching TRBD1. This CDR3 is built from 16 residues. V was pared by 5 bases and J by 3 bases, with 10 bases of the junction left unmatched. The germline V gene has CDR1 SGHTA and CDR2 FQGTGA. Here the CDR3 reads CASSPTGVICYNEQFF. DNA of the CDR3: TGTGCCAGCAGCCCCACAGGGGTAATTTGCTACAATGAGCAGTTCTTC.

Judged by abundance, this clonotype is medium-sized. The chain is built from TRBV20-1 and TRBJ2-7; the match to TRBD2 covers 10 bases. Trimming removed 5 bases from V and 0 bases from J; junction bases left unmatched: 1. CDR1 and CDR2 from the germline V gene are DFQATT and SNEGSKA (reference sequence). The CDR3 is 13 residues long. The CDR3 loop is CSAGLADSYEQYF. CDR3 DNA: TGCAGTGCTGGACTAGCGGACTCCTACGAGCAGTACTTC.

This clonotype showed up many times. This chain joins TRBV6-1 and TRBJ2-1; D not certain. The CDR3 covers 12 residues. The germline CDR1 and CDR2 sequences are MNHNS and SASEGT. V lost 3 bases and J lost 10, with 10 bases in between. CDR3 protein: CASSDWSQEQFF. DNA of the CDR3: TGTGCCAGCAGTGATTGGAGCCAGGAGCAGTTCTTC.

This clonotype has at least ten counts. This sequence joins TRBV7-9 and TRBJ2-7; D tentatively reads TRBD1 or TRBD2 (5 bases each). Germline V gene lookup returns CDR1 SEHNR and CDR2 FQNEAQ (reference sequence). Deletions cut 5 bases from V and 10 bases from J, with 24 bases between. The CDR3 runs to 15 residues. The CDR3 spells CASSLGARGILGQYF. DNA of the CDR3: TGTGCCAGCAGCCTAGGGGCCCGGGGAATTTTGGGACAGTACTTC.

In this sample, this clonotype turned up many times. This sequence joins TRBV6-5 and TRBJ1-2; TRBD1 is a possible D gene (5 bases). Germline V gene lookup returns CDR1 MNHEY and CDR2 SVGAGI. The CDR3 length is 16 residues. Between the trimmed V and J ends, which lost 2 bases and 0 bases, there was a span of 13 bases. As DNA, the CDR3 is TGTGCCAGCAGTTACACGAAGGGACGGACTAACTATGGCTACACCTTC. Amino acids: CASSYTKGRTNYGYTF.

Many counts were recorded for this clonotype. This chain links TRBV10-3 with TRBJ1-1, with a weak D call TRBD1 (5 bases). Per germline, CDR1 ENHRY and CDR2 SYGVKD. V was shortened by 4 bases and J by 0 bases, with 12 bases between the two germline ends. The CDR3 runs to 15 residues. The CDR3 DNA sequence: TGTGCCATCAGTGGAGGGGCCACCATGAACACTGAAGCTTTCTTT. As protein: CAISGGATMNTEAFF.

This clonotype was picked up many times. The chain has TRBV3-1 and TRBJ2-5; D unclear. V shed 4 bases and J shed 2 bases, with 11 bases lying between them. CDR3 size: 14 residues. Germline CDR1 is LGHDT and CDR2 is YNNKEL (reference sequence). DNA for the CDR3: TGTGCCAGCAGCCCCTTGTATTTGCAAGAGACCCAGTACTTC. Translating it yields CASSPLYLQETQYF.

This clonotype is deemed medium-sized (0.01 to 0.1%). The chain uses TRBV18 and TRBJ2-3; no definite D call. Per germline, CDR1 KGHSH and CDR2 LQKENI. V was trimmed by 1 base and J by 5 bases, leaving 7 bases between them. This CDR3 comprises 13 residues. The CDR3 DNA is TGTGCCAGCTCACCACTACGCGAAGATACGCAGTATTTT. This codes for CASSPLREDTQYF.

This clonotype was seen repeatedly, ten times or more. This chain uses TRBV6-1 with TRBJ1-3; 8 bases are shared with TRBD1. V dropped 4 bases and J dropped 4; count of bases not matched to a gene: 6. The CDR3 is made up of 15 amino acids. Germline loops: CDR1 MNHNS, CDR2 SASEGT. CDR3: CASSARGQGGNTIYF. The CDR3 DNA sequence: TGTGCCAGCAGTGCCCGAGGACAGGGAGGAAACACCATATATTTT.

This clonotype was seen at least ten times. V is TRBV6-5 and J is TRBJ2-4, with 7 bases aligning to TRBD2. Per the germline V gene, CDR1 is MNHEY and CDR2 is SVGAGI. V gave up 5 bases and J gave up 2 bases; unmatched junction bases: 9. The CDR3 is made up of 16 amino acids. The CDR3 loop reads CASSALNGGTKNIQYF. The CDR3 DNA sequence: TGTGCCAGCAGTGCCTTAAACGGGGGGACCAAAAACATTCAGTACTTC.

This clonotype was seen a few times. The CDR3 sequence is CASSPGTGNYGYTF. CDR3 nucleotide sequence: TGCGCCAGCAGCCCGGGGACAGGGAACTATGGCTACACCTTC. V is TRBV5-1 and J is TRBJ1-2, with 9 bases that match TRBD1. After removal of 4 bases from V and 2 bases from J, the junction contained 3 bases not matched to a gene. CDR1 and CDR2 from the germline V gene are SGHRS and YFSETQ. There are 14 residues in the CDR3.

On this clonotype: A much larger clone sits a single nucleotide away, making a read error possible. This chain connects TRBV19 to TRBJ2-1, with TRBD2 as a possible D gene (6 bases). The V and J ends lost 4 bases and 10 bases respectively, with 17 bases between them. Per germline, CDR1 LNHDA and CDR2 SQIVND (reference sequence). The CDR3 runs 14 residues. The CDR3 DNA reads TGTGCCAGTAGTACCCCGGGACTTCCCACCGAGCAGTTCTTC. It yields the protein CASSTPGLPTEQFF.

Ten or more counts support this clonotype. This chain links TRBV12-5 with TRBJ1-6; 8 bases are a match to TRBD1. This CDR3 has 15 amino acids. CDR1 LGHNT and CDR2 FRNRAP come from the germline V gene. J lost 10 bases, V lost 2 bases, and 7 bases had no gene match. The CDR3 DNA is TGTGCTAGTGGTTTGACCACAGGGGGTACCTCACCCCTCCACTTT. This sequence encodes CASGLTTGGTSPLHF.

This clonotype has just a few counts. The chain carries TRBV6-1 and TRBJ1-4; 8 nucleotides agree with TRBD1. The germline gives CDR1 MNHNS, CDR2 SASEGT. The CDR3 is 14 residues long. With 5 bases clipped from V and 6 bases from J, the junction kept 5 bases outside the gene matches. The CDR3 nucleotides read TGTGCCAGCAGTAGACAGGGGATAGATGAAAAACTGTTTTTT. This sequence encodes CASSRQGIDEKLFF.

This clonotype was detected many times. At one end, the junction sequence differs from germline, possibly due to a read error. This chain links TRBV6-5 with TRBJ1-6; no definite D call. CDR3 size: 15 residues. The germline CDR1 and CDR2 sequences are MNHEY and SVGAGI. The CDR3 DNA reads TGTGCCAGCAGTTTCGGCCCTTTTTATAATTCCCCCCTCCACTTT. This translates into CASSFGPFYNSPLHF.

Ten or more counts support this clonotype. This sequence joins TRBV7-9 and TRBJ2-7; D unresolved. Germline loops: CDR1 SEHNR, CDR2 FQNEAQ (reference sequence). The germline V and J ends were trimmed by 3 bases and 0 bases, with 9 bases remaining between them. The CDR3 runs to 14 residues. The CDR3 DNA is TGTGCCAGCAGCTTGGCGGAAAGCTCCTACGAGCAGTACTTC. It specifies CASSLAESSYEQYF.

This clonotype was detected a few times. J is TRBJ1-1 and V is TRBV6-2 or TRBV6-3; D is possibly TRBD1 (5 bases). Germline CDR1 and CDR2: MNHEY and SVGEGT. V was pared by 5 bases and J by 0 bases, with 13 bases between. CDR3 length: 15 amino acids. The CDR3 nucleotides are TGTGCCAGCAGTCTACCGGGAGGGGTGAACACTGAAGCTTTCTTT. Protein sequence: CASSLPGGVNTEAFF.

This clonotype has ten or more counts. V is TRBV6-1 and J is TRBJ2-2, with a weak D call TRBD1 (6 bases). The CDR3 sequence is 13 residues long. Deletions cut 5 bases from V and 6 bases from J, with 10 bases between. Germline lookup yields CDR1 MNHNS and CDR2 SASEGT. Here the CDR3 DNA reads TGTGCCAGCAGTTTCCGGACAGCCGGGGAGCTGTTTTTT. This gives the protein CASSFRTAGELFF.

The J gene is TRBJ2-2, the V gene TRBV29-1; 8 bases map to TRBD2. Trimming took 6 bases from V and 6 from J; bases not matched to a gene: 0. CDR3 length: 11 residues. Germline CDR1 is SQVTM and CDR2 is ANQGSEA. CDR3 loop: CSVGGAGELFF. Here the CDR3 DNA reads TGCAGCGTCGGGGGGGCCGGGGAGCTGTTTTTT.

In this sample, this clonotype turned up many times. The rearrangement uses TRBV5-6 and TRBJ1-1; D remains unclear. CDR1 and CDR2 from the germline V gene are SGHDT and YYEEEE. The CDR3 has 14 residues. V lost 0 bases to trimming and J lost 0 bases, with 6 bases between them. CDR3 DNA sequence: TGTGCCAGCAGCTTGGGACTTCTGAACACTGAAGCTTTCTTT. This sequence encodes CASSLGLLNTEAFF.

This clonotype was recorded many times. This sequence joins TRBV6-6 and TRBJ1-2, with D possibly matching TRBD1 (5 bases). This CDR3 is 11 amino acids long. The V and J ends lost 4 bases and 7 bases respectively, with 7 bases between them. Germline lookup yields CDR1 MNHNY and CDR2 SVGAGI (reference sequence). CDR3 sequence reads: CASSWGPGYTF. The CDR3 coding sequence is TGTGCCAGCAGTTGGGGACCTGGCTACACCTTC.

This clonotype was seen more than once but under ten times. The chain recombines TRBV4-2 with TRBJ2-7; 7 bases agree with TRBD1. The CDR3 loop spans 15 amino acids. Germline lookup yields CDR1 LGHNA and CDR2 YNFKEQ. Trimming removed 6 bases from V and 3 bases from J; junction bases left unmatched: 11. CDR3 sequence: CASSIAWDSRYEQYF. The DNA of the CDR3 is TGTGCCAGCAGTATAGCCTGGGACAGCCGCTACGAGCAGTACTTC.